The clone carrying this TCR beta chain was observed a handful of times. From germline, CDR1 is SGHRS and CDR2 YFSETQ. With 7 bases removed from V and 6 bases from J, the gap between germline ends came to 11 bases. The CDR3 runs 12 residues. The sequenced template was cDNA made from the entire isolated RNA. The table came from immunoSEQ multiplex PCR; TCRdb's copy has only in-frame clones and leaves some out. This table holds roughly 380,000 clones, 20% found once. The data are from a study of beta chain features in type 1 diabetes. A CD45RO/CCR7/CD25/CD127/CD95/CD27 panel sorted naive, central memory, regulatory and stem cell-like memory CD4+ cells.

The material sequenced was naive CD4+ T cells from blood. The TCR was taken from a woman aged 18-29 years in good health. The genes are TRBV5-1 and TRBJ2-1, with D possibly matching TRBD2 (6 bases). CDR3 nucleotides: TGCGCCAGCGCGTCTAGCGCCAATGAGCAGTTCTTC. Translated, it gives CASASSANEQFF.